The clone carrying this T cell receptor (beta chain) was seen just once. The data belong to a study of blood T cell repertoires in COVID-19. This CDR3 is 15 amino acids long. Germline CDR1 and CDR2: LNHDA and SQIVND (reference sequence). V lost 4 bases to trimming and J lost 5 bases, with 17 bases between them. It was during active infection that Seattle patients were enrolled and then longitudinally followed. In the original processing: The authors estimated nucleated cell counts from reference gene primer amplification. Profiled with immunoSEQ multiplex PCR; TCRdb holds only in-frame clones, not every one. Clone size and the V and J calls come from that table; the DNA yielded D and trimming. The sample includes 350,000 to 500,000 clones, approximately 90% of them seen just once.

Sequenced sample: peripheral blood. This TCR was sampled from a man younger than 35 with COVID-19, enrolled during active disease. The V gene is TRBV19, the J gene TRBJ1-1, with D maybe TRBD1 (6 bases). The CDR3: CASSRGQGGATEAFF. The CDR3 DNA sequence: TGTGCCAGTAGTAGGGGTCAAGGGGGGGCGACTGAAGCTTTCTTT.